Presented here are 29 T cell receptor beta chains from one specimen sequenced in a study of T cells after yellow fever vaccination (dated 2019 in TCRdb). The treatment or condition label of this sample denotes: live attenuated yellow fever vaccine strain. The method behind the library was 5' RACE. Sequenced using an Illumina HiSeq 2500. TCRdb trimmed the raw reads at Q25, called clones with MiXCR and kept productive beta chains. Records with the same CDR3 protein are collapsed into one entry carrying the most frequent genes and DNA. In all, the sample holds over 300,000 distinct CDR3 sequences, and around 6.8% of those were seen once. 15% to 20% of the sample is taken by the ten largest. The sample was PBMCs, taken more than 40 days after the first yellow fever vaccination. The receptors stem from a man aged 18 to 30 who received the YFV17D yellow fever vaccine.

The rearrangement joins TRBV3-1 to TRBJ2-2; weak D call: TRBD1 (6 bases). The CDR3 is 17 residues long. Between the trimmed V and J ends, which lost 3 bases and 0 bases, there was a span of 14 bases. The V gene's germline CDR1 is LGHDT and CDR2 YNNKEL (reference sequence). CDR3 region: CASSHRTGFANTGELFF. The CDR3 nucleotides are TGTGCCAGCAGCCATCGCACAGGGTTCGCGAACACCGGGGAGCTGTTTTTT.

This clonotype was counted a few times. This CDR3 is CSAYGGPSYEQYV. The CDR3, as DNA: TGCAGTGCTTACGGGGGGCCCTCCTACGAGCAGTACGTC. This chain joins TRBV20-1 and TRBJ2-7; D might be TRBD2 (7 bases). V gave up 5 bases and J gave up 0 bases, with 11 bases separating them. Germline CDR1 DFQATT, CDR2 SNEGSKA (reference sequence). The length of the CDR3 is 13 residues.

This clonotype was observed a handful of times. V gene TRBV5-1 combines with J gene TRBJ1-1, with D possibly matching TRBD1 (5 bases). The ends were cut back, 0 bases at V and 1 base at J, with 10 bases in the middle. Germline CDR1 SGHRS, CDR2 YFSETQ. The CDR3 covers 15 residues. CDR3 amino acids: CASSLAIGANTEAFF. In DNA form, the CDR3 reads TGCGCCAGCAGCTTGGCTATAGGGGCGAACACTGAAGCTTTCTTT.

The rearrangement joins TRBV6-1 to TRBJ2-2; 8 bases align to TRBD1. Germline loops: CDR1 MNHNS, CDR2 SASEGT. This CDR3 contains 13 residues. V shed 8 bases and J 5 bases; nucleotides not matched to a gene: 4. Written as DNA, the CDR3 is TGTGCCAGCGACAGGGGCGGGACCGGGGAGCTGTTTTTT. Its protein is CASDRGGTGELFF.

This clonotype has only a few counts. The chain carries TRBV12-3 or TRBV12-4 and TRBJ2-3; tentative D call: TRBD1 (6 bases). This CDR3 has 15 amino acids. Trimming stripped 3 bases from V and 2 bases from J, with 12 bases between. Written as DNA, the CDR3 is TGTGCCAGCAGTTTGGGGACACCACACACAGATACGCAGTATTTT. Translated: CASSLGTPHTDTQYF.

This clonotype was counted between two and nine times. The CDR3 reads CASSPNERGDEQYV. CDR3 DNA sequence: TGTGCCAGCTCACCAAATGAAAGGGGCGACGAGCAGTACGTC. The rearrangement links TRBV18 to TRBJ2-7; maybe TRBD1 (5 bases). Germline lookup yields CDR1 KGHSH and CDR2 LQKENI. CDR3 length: 14 amino acids. Trimming left V 2 bases short and J 5 bases short, with 13 bases between.

About this clonotype: A clone one base away is much larger, so this may be a read error. The chain combines TRBV6-1 with TRBJ1-3, with D possibly being TRBD1 (6 bases). CDR1 MNHNS and CDR2 SASEGT come from the germline V gene. V was cut by 8 bases and J by 0 bases, with 11 bases left in between. The CDR3 sequence is 14 residues long. The CDR3 spells CASGRGFSGNTIYF. In DNA form, the CDR3 reads TGTGCCAGCGGGAGGGGGTTCTCTGGAAACACCATATATTTT.

A remark on this clonotype: At one boundary the junction diverges from the germline segment, which might be a read error. This chain connects TRBV4-2 to TRBJ1-2; D may be TRBD1 (5 bases). Per germline, CDR1 LGHNA and CDR2 YNFKEQ. There are 16 residues in the CDR3. The CDR3 sequence is CASSRPNDPGLGGYNF. In DNA, the CDR3 is TGTGCCAGCAGCCGACCCAATGACCCAGGGTTAGGCGGCTACAACTTC.

This chain joins TRBV21-1 and TRBJ2-3; the table calls TRBD1, which could not be checked here. TRBV21-1 is tagged as a pseudogene. The CDR3 extends over 17 amino acids. In nucleotides, the CDR3 is TGTGCCAGCAGCGAATCAGGGGGCCTGATCGACACAGATACGCAGTATTTT. Translated, it gives CASSESGGLIDTDTQYF.

Concerning this clonotype itself: At one end, the junction sequence differs from germline, possibly due to a read error. V usage is TRBV18 and J usage is TRBJ2-3; D remains unclear. The CDR3 loop spans 13 amino acids. Germline-derived CDR1 and CDR2 are KGHSH and LQKENI. CDR3 in DNA: TGTGCCAGCTCACCGCGTGAGCCAGATACGCTGTATTTT. It yields the protein CASSPREPDTLYF.

This clonotype appeared a few times. This chain links TRBV7-3 with TRBJ2-5; D unresolved. Germline V lookup: CDR1 SGHTA, CDR2 FQGTGA. The V end lost 5 bases, the J end lost 1 base, and 20 bases lay between the germline ends. The CDR3 spans 17 residues. The CDR3 sequence: CASSPRALPPGQETQYF. For the CDR3, the DNA is TGTGCCAGCAGCCCTCGGGCCCTCCCGCCGGGCCAAGAGACCCAGTACTTC. The full variable domain, with the rest looked up from reference TRBV7-3 and TRBJ2-5, is GAGVSQTPSNKVTEKGKYVELRCDPISGHTALYWYRQSLGQGPEFLIYFQGTGAADDSGLPNDRFFAVRPEGSVSTLKIQRTERGDSAVYLCASSPRALPPGQETQYFGPGTRLLVL.

The chain carries TRBV9 and TRBJ2-7; D uncertain. The V gene's germline CDR1 is SGDLS and CDR2 YYNGEE. The V gene lost 0 bases and the J gene lost 4 bases, with 14 bases spanning the gap. This CDR3 contains 15 residues. DNA for the CDR3: TGTGCCAGCAGCGTAGAAGGGCCACAAGGATACGAGCAGTACTTC. This codes for CASSVEGPQGYEQYF.

V usage is TRBV20-1 and J usage is TRBJ2-7; a weak D match, TRBD2 (7 bases). Germline lookup yields CDR1 DFQATT and CDR2 SNEGSKA (reference sequence). CDR3 length: 15 residues. The ends were cut back, 2 bases at V and 5 bases at J, with 19 bases in the middle. The CDR3 here is CSARTRGGGPNEQYF. The CDR3 coding sequence is TGCAGTGCTAGAACTCGGGGAGGGGGGCCCAACGAGCAGTACTTC.

This clonotype was observed a few times. CDR3 sequence (DNA): TGCAGTGCTAGAGCTGGCACTGAAGCTTTCTTT. The encoded protein is CSARAGTEAFF. The chain links TRBV20-1 to TRBJ1-1; no clear D. The CDR3 has 11 residues. Trimming shortened V by 1 base and J by 4 bases, and 4 bases separated the two germline ends. CDR1 and CDR2 (germline): DFQATT, SNEGSKA (reference sequence).

Many counts were recorded for this clonotype. V is TRBV20-1 and J is TRBJ1-2, with D unresolved. CDR1 is DFQATT, CDR2 SNEGSKA, per germline (reference sequence). The CDR3 length is 11 residues. The V and J ends lost 2 bases and 6 bases respectively, with 7 bases between them. The chain's CDR3 is CSARLVHGYTF. DNA of the CDR3: TGCAGTGCTAGATTGGTGCATGGCTACACCTTC.

The gene calls are TRBV6-1 and TRBJ2-3; a weak D match, TRBD1 (5 bases). Trimming cost V 0 bases and J 5 bases, with 12 bases left between them. CDR1 and CDR2 (germline): MNHNS, SASEGT. The CDR3 has 15 amino acids. The CDR3 DNA follows: TGTGCCAGCAGTGAAGCGCGTAAGGGGCGAGATACGCAGTATTTT. As protein: CASSEARKGRDTQYF.

The sample holds many counts of this clonotype. This chain links TRBV7-2 with TRBJ2-5; 7 bases fit TRBD2. CDR3 length: 16 residues. CDR1 and CDR2 (germline): SGHTA, FQGNSA. The ends lost 5 bases at V and 0 bases at J; junction bases unmatched: 9. The CDR3 protein is CASSPGLVPYQETQYF. The DNA of the CDR3 is TGTGCCAGCAGCCCCGGACTAGTACCGTACCAAGAGACCCAGTACTTC.

In this sample, this clonotype turned up a few times. The chain has TRBV20-1 and TRBJ1-1; 9 bases align to TRBD1. The CDR3 runs to 14 residues. Unmatched junction bases numbered 10, after V lost 6 bases and J lost 5 bases. Germline assignment: CDR1 DFQATT and CDR2 SNEGSKA (reference sequence). The CDR3 loop is CSAPGQGMRTEAFF. DNA of the CDR3: TGCAGTGCCCCGGGACAGGGTATGAGGACTGAAGCTTTCTTT.

J is TRBJ2-1 and V is TRBV29-1, with 9 bases aligning to TRBD1. The germline V gene encodes CDR1 SQVTM and CDR2 ANQGSEA. The CDR3 loop spans 18 amino acids. V trimming: 2 bases; J trimming: 2 bases; junction bases outside the gene matches: 13. The CDR3 loop is CSVESWYLQGAAYNEQFF. Written as DNA, the CDR3 is TGCAGCGTTGAATCTTGGTACCTACAGGGGGCGGCCTACAATGAGCAGTTCTTC.

This clonotype was observed many times. The chain employs TRBV12-3 or TRBV12-4 and TRBJ2-3; D not resolved. The V end lost 6 bases, the J end lost 1 base, and 14 bases lay between the germline ends. The CDR3 loop spans 15 amino acids. The CDR3 spells CASSPTSWGTDTQYF. CDR3 in DNA: TGTGCCAGCAGCCCAACATCATGGGGCACAGATACGCAGTATTTT.

The V gene is TRBV12-3 or TRBV12-4, the J gene TRBJ1-2, with a weak D call TRBD1 (5 bases). The V gene lost 7 bases and the J gene lost 4 bases, with 13 bases spanning the gap. The CDR3 is 13 residues long. As DNA, the CDR3 is TGTGCCAGCAACCTCGACGGGGGCTATGGCTACACCTTC. Translating gives CASNLDGGYGYTF.

The gene calls are TRBV12-3 or TRBV12-4 and TRBJ1-5; 9 bases agree with TRBD1. The CDR3 extends over 16 amino acids. Losses at the gene ends were 4 bases for V and 4 bases for J; bases not matched to a gene: 8. The CDR3 region is CASSSPGQGPNQPQHF. DNA for the CDR3: TGTGCCAGCAGTTCTCCGGGACAGGGACCGAATCAGCCCCAGCATTTT.

The gene calls are TRBV5-1 and TRBJ2-1; the D gene is possibly TRBD2 (6 bases). The CDR3 is made up of 14 amino acids. Looked up from germline, CDR1 is SGHRS and CDR2 is YFSETQ. Trimming removed 2 bases at V and 8 bases at J, with 14 bases between. The CDR3 DNA reads as TGCGCCAGCAGCTTCGCCTGGGGGGTCGATGAGCAGTTCTTC. Protein: CASSFAWGVDEQFF.

The rearrangement links TRBV5-1 to TRBJ1-3; D is undetermined. V was trimmed by 3 bases and J by 0 bases, leaving 7 bases between them. Germline CDR1 and CDR2: SGHRS and YFSETQ. The CDR3 runs to 14 residues. CDR3 loop: CASSSPGSGNTIYF. As DNA, the CDR3 is TGCGCCAGCAGCTCACCGGGCTCTGGAAACACCATATATTTT.

This clonotype has only a few counts. The chain joins TRBV7-2 to TRBJ2-3; D perhaps matches TRBD1 (5 bases). V was pared by 5 bases and J by 2 bases, with 14 bases between. This CDR3 spans 15 amino acids. Germline CDR1 is SGHTA and CDR2 is FQGNSA. The chain's CDR3 is CASSARVGATDTQYF. CDR3 sequence (DNA): TGTGCCAGCAGCGCACGCGTAGGGGCCACAGATACGCAGTATTTT.

The rearrangement joins TRBV10-3 to TRBJ2-2, with D unresolved. The germline CDR1 and CDR2 sequences are ENHRY and SYGVKD. The CDR3 loop spans 13 amino acids. The V gene lost 6 bases and the J gene lost 7 bases, with 12 bases spanning the gap. The chain's CDR3 is CAIRETWGGELFF. The CDR3, as DNA: TGTGCCATCAGGGAGACCTGGGGCGGGGAGCTGTTTTTT.

The V call is TRBV3-1, the J call TRBJ2-1; D remains ambiguous. Germline loops: CDR1 LGHDT, CDR2 YNNKEL (reference sequence). The V end was cut by 6 bases, the J end by 6 bases, with 24 bases between. There are 17 residues in the CDR3. The CDR3 sequence: CASSHARTMDLPNEQFF. The CDR3 nucleotides are TGTGCCAGCAGTCACGCACGAACCATGGACCTTCCCAATGAGCAGTTCTTC.

The chain links TRBV7-9 to TRBJ2-7; D may match TRBD1 or TRBD2 (5 bases each). Per the germline V gene, CDR1 is SEHNR and CDR2 is FQNEAQ (reference sequence). V was pared by 2 bases and J by 1 base, with 15 bases between. This CDR3 spans 16 amino acids. In DNA, the CDR3 is TGTGCCAGCAGCTTAATGGGACCCACGAGTTCCTACGAGCAGTACTTC. It is translated as CASSLMGPTSSYEQYF.

This chain uses TRBV7-2 with TRBJ2-3; a possible D gene is TRBD2 (7 bases). Trimming removed 1 base from V and 5 bases from J, with 13 bases in between. Germline CDR1 SGHTA, CDR2 FQGNSA. The CDR3 runs 15 residues. CDR3 DNA sequence: TGTGCCAGCAGCTTAGTCCGGGGGGCTGGAGATACGCAGTATTTT. Its translation is CASSLVRGAGDTQYF.